This passage covers 22 T cell receptor beta chains from one sample sequenced in a study of PD-L1 blockade in urothelial cancer. Assay used: immunoSEQ multiplex PCR; TCRdb lists only in-frame clones, some missing. The table has 20,000 to 25,000 clones, approximately 90% seen once. Time point denoted: peripheral blood 6 weeks after treatment start. The specimen was PBMCs, collected around atezolizumab (anti-PD-L1) treatment. These receptors came from a woman aged 55-75 years with urothelial cancer.

This sequence joins TRBV5-5 and TRBJ1-2; no definite D call. CDR1 SGHKS and CDR2 YYEKEE come from the germline V gene (reference sequence). The CDR3 runs 15 residues. V lost 4 bases to trimming and J lost 1 base, with 14 bases between them. For the CDR3, the DNA is TGTGCCAGCAGCCCTCCCCCAGGTCTTAACTATGGCTACACCTTC. As protein: CASSPPPGLNYGYTF.

The gene calls are TRBV9 and TRBJ2-1, with a weak D call TRBD2 (6 bases). CDR1 and CDR2 (germline): SGDLS, YYNGEE. This CDR3 spans 16 amino acids. Trimming removed 4 bases from V and 0 bases from J, with 14 bases in between. This chain's CDR3 is CASSPRGTRSYNEQFF. CDR3 nucleotides: TGTGCCAGCAGCCCACGGGGGACTCGCTCCTACAATGAGCAGTTCTTC.

This clone was observed once. The V gene is TRBV27, the J gene TRBJ2-1, with 9 bases lining up with TRBD2. Germline assignment: CDR1 MNHEY and CDR2 SMNVEV (reference sequence). The V and J ends lost 1 base and 5 bases, in that order; junction bases with no gene match: 3. The CDR3 spans 15 residues. The chain's CDR3 is CASSLLSSGNNEQFF. The CDR3 DNA follows: TGTGCCAGCAGTTTATTGTCTAGCGGGAACAATGAGCAGTTCTTC.

The gene calls are TRBV2 and TRBJ2-3; 7 bases are shared with TRBD1. The V and J ends lost 6 bases and 5 bases, in that order; junction bases with no gene match: 8. This CDR3 is 14 amino acids long. Germline V gene sequence: CDR1 SNHLY, CDR2 FYNNEI. The DNA of the CDR3 is TGTGCCAGCAGCCACAGGGGTTTGGGAGATACGCAGTATTTT. Translation gives CASSHRGLGDTQYF. The variable domain in full, with the rest retrieved from reference TRBV2 and TRBJ2-3, is EPEVTQTPSHQVTQMGQEVILRCVPISNHLYFYWYRQILGQKVEFLVSFYNNEISEKSEIFDDQFSVERPDGSNFTLKIRSTKLEDSAMYFCASSHRGLGDTQYFGPGTRLTVL.

The chain links TRBV7-3 to TRBJ2-3, with D maybe TRBD1 (5 bases). CDR3 length: 13 residues. The V end was cut by 4 bases, the J end by 3 bases, with 8 bases between. The V gene's germline CDR1 is SGHTA and CDR2 FQGTGA. This CDR3 reads CASSSSGTDTQYF. In DNA form, the CDR3 reads TGTGCCAGCAGCTCCTCAGGGACAGATACGCAGTATTTT.

This clone has only one observation. The chain has TRBV9 and TRBJ2-7, with D possibly TRBD2 on 5 matching bases. CDR1 is SGDLS, CDR2 YYNGEE, per germline. Trimming stripped 0 bases from V and 7 bases from J, with 8 bases between. The CDR3 is 12 amino acids. The CDR3 loop is CASSVDRGEQYF. The CDR3 bases are TGTGCCAGCAGCGTAGATCGCGGGGAGCAGTACTTC.

The chain is built from TRBV4-2 and TRBJ1-1; D uncertain. The germline CDR1 and CDR2 sequences are LGHNA and YNFKEQ. The CDR3 extends over 15 amino acids. Trimming cost V 1 base and J 0 bases, with 9 bases left between them. The CDR3 DNA reads TGTGCCAGCAGCCAAGTCCCAGGCCTGAACACTGAAGCTTTCTTT. It encodes CASSQVPGLNTEAFF.

V usage is TRBV6-6 and J usage is TRBJ2-7, with a weak D call TRBD2 (7 bases). Germline V gene lookup returns CDR1 MNHNY and CDR2 SVGAGI (reference sequence). The CDR3 has 15 residues. Trimming removed 3 bases from V and 0 bases from J, with 12 bases in between. The CDR3 here is CASSYSGGVSYEQYF. The CDR3, as DNA: TGTGCCAGCAGTTATTCGGGGGGCGTCTCCTACGAGCAGTACTTC.

The V and J genes are TRBV7-2 and TRBJ1-2; 10 positions match TRBD1. The CDR3 has 12 residues. In germline, CDR1 is SGHTA, CDR2 FQGNSA. J lost 8 bases, V lost 5 bases, and 2 bases had no gene match. CDR3 region: CASSRDRGGYTF. The CDR3 DNA reads as TGTGCCAGCAGCAGGGACAGGGGAGGCTACACCTTC. The complete variable domain, with remaining parts taken from reference TRBV7-2 and TRBJ1-2, reads GAGVSQSPSNKVTEKGKDVELRCDPISGHTALYWYRQSLGQGLEFLIYFQGNSAPDKSGLPSDRFSAERTGGSVSTLTIQRTQQEDSAVYLCASSRDRGGYTFGSGTRLTVV.

V and J are TRBV9 and TRBJ1-1; TRBD1 might be the D (6 bases). Germline V CDR1 and CDR2: SGDLS, YYNGEE. Deletions cut 4 bases from V and 3 bases from J, with 22 bases between. The CDR3 spans 17 residues. CDR3 residues: CASSPGEGRQEHTEAFF. The CDR3, as DNA: TGTGCCAGCAGCCCAGGTGAGGGGAGACAGGAGCACACTGAAGCTTTCTTT.

This CDR3 is CASSLGQGGEDEAFF. CDR3 DNA: TGTGCCAGCAGCTTGGGACAGGGAGGCGAGGATGAAGCTTTCTTT. The chain combines TRBV5-4 with TRBJ1-1, with 7 bases aligning to TRBD1. The junction had 9 bases not matched to a gene; V was cut back by 0 bases and J by 7 bases. Germline V CDR1 and CDR2: SGHNT, YYREEE (reference sequence). There are 15 residues in the CDR3.

This chain joins TRBV4-2 and TRBJ1-1; D is possibly TRBD1 (6 bases). This CDR3 comprises 17 residues. Germline V gives CDR1 LGHNA, CDR2 YNFKEQ. Trimming left V 0 bases short and J 9 bases short, with 23 bases between. In DNA form, the CDR3 reads TGTGCCAGCAGCCAAGATTGGGGGCGCGGGGGTGATGTTAAAGCTTTCTTT. Encoded protein: CASSQDWGRGGDVKAFF.

CDR3 residues: CASSQQAYGYTF. DNA for the CDR3: TGCGCCAGCAGCCAACAGGCTTATGGCTACACCTTC. The genes are TRBV10-2 and TRBJ1-2, with D tentatively TRBD1 (5 bases). V lost 6 bases and J 5 bases, leaving 10 bases between the germline ends. CDR1 is WSHSY, CDR2 SAAADI, per germline. The CDR3 contains 12 residues.

The chain carries TRBV9 and TRBJ1-4; no clear D gene. The CDR3 sequence is 14 residues long. The germline V gene encodes CDR1 SGDLS and CDR2 YYNGEE. The ends were cut back, 0 bases at V and 8 bases at J, with 11 bases in the middle. The CDR3 sequence: CASSVVDNREKLFF. CDR3 DNA sequence: TGTGCCAGCAGCGTAGTAGACAATCGGGAAAAACTGTTTTTT.

The chain joins TRBV29-1 to TRBJ2-2, with TRBD1 matching over 10 bases. The CDR3 has 15 amino acids. The ends lost 7 bases at V and 4 bases at J; junction bases unmatched: 9. Per germline, CDR1 SQVTM and CDR2 ANQGSEA. Here the CDR3 reads CSGGQGRIGTGELFF. Written as DNA, the CDR3 is TGCAGCGGGGGACAGGGGAGGATTGGCACCGGGGAGCTGTTTTTT.

This chain links TRBV5-1 with TRBJ2-7; D perhaps matches TRBD2 (5 bases). This CDR3 contains 15 residues. Per the germline V gene, CDR1 is SGHRS and CDR2 is YFSETQ. With 0 bases removed from V and 3 bases from J, the gap between germline ends came to 13 bases. The CDR3, as DNA: TGCGCCAGCAGCTTGGCGGGGAGCGGCGGCTACGAGCAGTACTTC. Translated: CASSLAGSGGYEQYF.

The gene calls are TRBV2 and TRBJ1-1; D ambiguous. The V and J ends lost 2 bases and 1 base respectively, with 8 bases between them. Germline CDR1 and CDR2: SNHLY and FYNNEI. The CDR3 extends over 14 amino acids. Here the CDR3 reads CASSEYRGNTEAFF. The CDR3 coding sequence is TGTGCCAGCAGTGAATATCGAGGGAACACTGAAGCTTTCTTT.

The chain joins TRBV7-6 to TRBJ1-1, with D unresolved. Germline CDR1 is SGHVS and CDR2 is FNYEAQ. The CDR3 loop spans 13 amino acids. V lost 3 bases, J lost 2 bases, and 7 bases lay in between. The CDR3 reads CASSLTSNTEAFF. The CDR3, as DNA: TGTGCCAGCAGCTTGACAAGTAACACTGAAGCTTTCTTT.

The chain combines TRBV7-2 with TRBJ1-1, with D tentatively TRBD1 (6 bases). This CDR3 contains 13 residues. Trimming took 4 bases from V and 3 from J, leaving 9 bases between them. CDR1 is SGHTA, CDR2 FQGNSA, per germline. The CDR3, as DNA: TGTGCCAGCAGCTCAAGACAGGACACTGAAGCTTTCTTT. This codes for CASSSRQDTEAFF. Complete variable domain (other parts from reference TRBV7-2 and TRBJ1-1): GAGVSQSPSNKVTEKGKDVELRCDPISGHTALYWYRQSLGQGLEFLIYFQGNSAPDKSGLPSDRFSAERTGGSVSTLTIQRTQQEDSAVYLCASSSRQDTEAFFGQGTRLTVV.

The chain uses TRBV4-1 and TRBJ1-1; perhaps TRBD1 as D (5 bases). V was cut by 7 bases and J by 1 base, with 16 bases left in between. The CDR3 consists of 15 residues. CDR1 is MGHRA, CDR2 YSYEKL, per germline. The CDR3, as DNA: TGCGCCAGCACCCCCGTGGAGGGGCGGAACACTGAAGCTTTCTTT. It codes for CASTPVEGRNTEAFF.

The chain has TRBV7-2 and TRBJ2-3, with 9 nucleotides matching TRBD1. This CDR3 comprises 14 residues. CDR1 SGHTA and CDR2 FQGNSA come from the germline V gene. The trim removed 4 bases at V and 5 bases at J, leaving 4 bases unmatched. The CDR3 sequence is CASSYRQGVDTQYF. The CDR3 DNA sequence: TGTGCCAGCAGCTACAGACAGGGGGTAGATACGCAGTATTTT.

The rearrangement links TRBV28 to TRBJ2-7; unclear D gene. V lost 3 bases, J lost 3 bases, and 3 bases lay in between. The CDR3 has 11 residues. The V gene's germline CDR1 is MDHEN and CDR2 SYDVKM. CDR3 sequence (DNA): TGTGCCAGCAGTTTCATCTACGAGCAGTACTTC. It encodes CASSFIYEQYF.